This TCR beta chain was retrieved from a study of OX40 agonist ivuxolimab in advanced cancers. Whole-study findings and limits: Clonal expansion was seen in CD4+ and CD8+ blood T cells by week 6 at 0.1 to 3.0 mg/kg.

Repertoires were generated with immunoSEQ multiplex PCR, while TCRdb's copy carries only in-frame clones and drops some. This table holds tens of thousands of clones, around 90% found once. On this clone: Its antigen is undetermined.

Germline trimming cut 2 bases from V and 6 bases from J; bases unmatched to any gene: 4. CDR3 size: 14 residues. Germline V CDR1 and CDR2: MNHEY, SVGAGI. Sequencing used CD4+ or CD8+ T cells sorted from blood, obtained in a trial of the OX40 agonist ivuxolimab. This TCR was recovered from an adult with an advanced solid tumor such as melanoma, head and neck, liver or kidney cancer. This sequence joins TRBV6-5 and TRBJ2-7; 10 bases are a match to TRBD2. Here the CDR3 reads CASSYEAGGSEQYF. The CDR3 nucleotides read TGTGCCAGCAGTTACGAAGCGGGAGGGTCCGAGCAGTACTTC.